This T cell receptor (beta chain) appears in the sequencing data of a study of OX40 agonist ivuxolimab in advanced cancers. Broadly, across the study: Ivuxolimab was an agonistic, fully human IgG2 monoclonal antibody directed against OX40 (CD134), a costimulatory receptor. Of the 50 to 55 patients in dose escalation, 19 had hepatocellular carcinoma, about 15 had melanoma, 9 had renal cell carcinoma and 9 had head and neck cancer. The point of sequencing TCRbeta in the periphery was to test whether ivuxolimab changed TCR sequence diversity and drove clonal T-cell expansion. Prior anti-PD-1, anti-PD-L1 or anti-CTLA-4 therapy was permitted, and 40% of dose-escalation patients had received checkpoint inhibitors. In the dose-escalation cohort, around 80% of patients were male, and the mean age was 60 years with a range of roughly 20 to 79. The paper reports the monotherapy dose-escalation portion (N ≈ 52 patients) of the phase I ivuxolimab trial. Intravenous ivuxolimab was administered to patients every 2 weeks at six dose levels: 0.01, 0.1, 0.3, 1.5, 3 and 10 mg/kg. Partial responses occurred in three dose-escalation patients, of whom one had hepatocellular carcinoma and two had cutaneous melanoma.

Here is what the overall study found, with its caveats: The antigen specificity of the peripheral T cells that underwent clonal expansion was not determined. At doses of 0.1 to 3.0 mg/kg, clonal expansion of both CD4+ and CD8+ T cells in blood was seen between baseline and week 6. After ivuxolimab, CD8+ T cells had more expanded clones than CD4+ T cells on average. Low levels of normalized T-cell clonal expansion were also seen in some patients who did not respond. In partial responders in the 0.1-3.0 mg/kg groups, normalized peripheral clonal expansion was found to be among the lowest, especially among CD8+ T cells.

About this clone itself: Its antigen is currently not known. The input lacks base qualities; no much larger clone sits a single base away.

To sequence the TCRbeta CDR3 region, genomic DNA was isolated from the sorted cells. TCRbeta CDR3 regions were sequenced using the immunoSEQ Assay. TCRdb re-hosts the immuneACCESS table, in-frame sequences only. Its copies lack some clones; in the studies checked, an unresolved V gene accounts for under half of them, and the cause for the rest is not known. This sample lists approximately 100,000 clones; about 90% were detected once. Roughly 0.84% of the sample is taken by the ten largest. The trial excluded patients who had a history of autoimmune disease or were on systemic immunosuppression. Peripheral blood for TCR sequencing was collected from all dose cohorts at baseline, on cycle 4 day 1, and on cycle 7 day 1. The samples were drawn from a first-in-human, open-label, multicenter phase I dose-escalation trial of ivuxolimab. Adults with locally advanced or metastatic head and neck squamous cell, hepatocellular, melanoma or renal cell carcinoma were enrolled in the trial. Before TCR sequencing, CD4+ and CD8+ T cells were separately sorted from peripheral blood.

The CDR3 covers 16 residues, taking in both the cysteine and the phenylalanine. Left in the record is the CDR3 DNA by itself, 48 bases read in frame from the first base. Germline trimming amounts to 6 bases on V and 3 bases on J, with 10 as the count of junction bases outside the gene matches. CDR1 MDHEN and CDR2 SYDVKM are derived from the germline V gene. The sequencing used CD4+ or CD8+ T cells sorted from blood, collected in a trial of the OX40 agonist ivuxolimab. The chain employs TRBV28 and TRBJ2-2; 7 bases in between match TRBD1. The receptor was derived from an adult with an advanced solid tumor such as melanoma, head and neck, liver or kidney cancer. The CDR3 in this case is CASRPAGTEHTGELFF. The sequenced DNA: TGTGCCAGCAGACCAGCCGGGACAGAGCACACCGGGGAGCTGTTTTTT.